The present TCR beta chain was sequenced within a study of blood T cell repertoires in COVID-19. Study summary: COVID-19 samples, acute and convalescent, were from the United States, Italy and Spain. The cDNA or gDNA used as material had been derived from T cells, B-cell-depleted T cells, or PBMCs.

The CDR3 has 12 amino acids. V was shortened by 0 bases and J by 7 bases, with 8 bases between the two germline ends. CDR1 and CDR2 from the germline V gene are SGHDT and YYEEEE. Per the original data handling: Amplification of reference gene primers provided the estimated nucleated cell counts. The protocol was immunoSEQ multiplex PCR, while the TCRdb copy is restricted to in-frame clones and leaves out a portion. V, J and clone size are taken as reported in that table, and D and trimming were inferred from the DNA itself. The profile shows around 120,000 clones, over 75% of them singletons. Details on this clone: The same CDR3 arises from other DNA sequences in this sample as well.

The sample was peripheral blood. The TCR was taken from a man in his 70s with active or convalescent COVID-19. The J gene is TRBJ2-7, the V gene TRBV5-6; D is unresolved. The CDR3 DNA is TGTGCCAGCAGCTTGGGCCTGAGGGAGCAGTACTTC. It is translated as CASSLGLREQYF.